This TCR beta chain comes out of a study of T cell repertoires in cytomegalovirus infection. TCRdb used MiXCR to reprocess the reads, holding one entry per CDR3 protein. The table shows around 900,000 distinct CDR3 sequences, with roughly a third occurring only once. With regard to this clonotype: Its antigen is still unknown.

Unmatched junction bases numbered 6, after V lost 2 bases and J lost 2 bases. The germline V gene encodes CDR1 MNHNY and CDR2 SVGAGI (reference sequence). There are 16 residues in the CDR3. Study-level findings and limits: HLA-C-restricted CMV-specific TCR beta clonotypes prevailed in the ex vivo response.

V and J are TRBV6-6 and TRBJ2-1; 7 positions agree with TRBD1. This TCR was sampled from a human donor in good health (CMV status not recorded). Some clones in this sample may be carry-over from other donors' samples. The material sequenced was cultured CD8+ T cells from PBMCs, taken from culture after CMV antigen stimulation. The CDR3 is CASSYASQGAYNEQFF. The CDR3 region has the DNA TGTGCCAGCAGTTACGCGTCGCAGGGGGCCTACAATGAGCAGTTCTTC.